This T cell receptor delta chain was recovered during a study of Vδ1+ human thymocytes. General study results and limits: In the thymus, TRG and TRD repertoires looked highly polyclonal with Gaussian CDR3 lengths. Thymic delta-chain repertoires held approximately 20% Vdelta2 sequences and few Vdelta3, despite high sort purity. Donors shared many TRG clonotypes but few TRD clonotypes.

Sequences come from RNA converted to cDNA by reverse transcription. CDR3 amplicons came from multiplex PCR with pooled V-gene forward and constant-region reverse primers. TCRdb re-called the multiplex PCR reads via CATT. The data hold about 73,000 delta-chain clones, with around 34% observed a single time. The CDR3 is made up of 19 amino acids. Germline V CDR1 and CDR2: TSWWSYY, QGS. Trimming removed 1 base from V and 4 bases from J; junction bases left unmatched: 17. The sorted cells were CD3+ Vdelta1+ Vdelta2- thymocytes from alphabeta-depleted thymus. Sorted Vdelta1+ thymocytes were about 98% to 99.6% pure. This clone came up a few times. Its cognate antigen is unknown.

This sequence originates from a boy less than two years old who had congenital heart surgery. The chain uses TRDV1 and TRDJ1; 8 nucleotides align to TRDD3. The material sequenced was Vdelta1+ gamma-delta thymocytes from the thymus. Stated subset: FACS-sorted CD3+ TCRalphabeta- TCRVdelta1+ TCRVdelta2- thymocytes. Written as DNA, the CDR3 is TGTGCTCTTGGGGAACCCGCCCGGCCTACTGTCTGGGGGAGCGATAAACTCATCTTT. Translation: CALGEPARPTVWGSDKLIF.